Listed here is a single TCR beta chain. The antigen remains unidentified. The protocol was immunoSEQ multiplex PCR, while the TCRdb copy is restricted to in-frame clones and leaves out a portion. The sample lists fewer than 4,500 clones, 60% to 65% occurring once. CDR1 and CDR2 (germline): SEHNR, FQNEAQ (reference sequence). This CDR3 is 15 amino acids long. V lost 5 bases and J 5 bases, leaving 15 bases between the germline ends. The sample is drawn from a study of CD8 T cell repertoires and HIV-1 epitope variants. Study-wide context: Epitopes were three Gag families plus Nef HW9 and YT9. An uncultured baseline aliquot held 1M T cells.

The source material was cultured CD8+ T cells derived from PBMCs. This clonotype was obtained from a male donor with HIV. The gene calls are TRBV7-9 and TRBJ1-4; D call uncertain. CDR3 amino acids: CASSPKGFSNEKLFF. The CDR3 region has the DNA TGTGCCAGCAGCCCGAAAGGTTTCTCCAATGAAAAACTGTTTTTT. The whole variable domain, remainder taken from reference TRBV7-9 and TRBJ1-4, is DTGVSQNPRHKITKRGQNVTFRCDPISEHNRLYWYRQTLGQGPEFLTYFQNEAQLEKSRLLSDRFSAERPKGSFSTLEIQRTEQGDSAMYLCASSPKGFSNEKLFFGSGTQLSVL.